Below, one TCR beta chain is given with its context. The data were obtained in a study of T-cell memory formation after mild COVID-19. This CDR3 is built from 14 residues. Looked up from germline, CDR1 is SEHNR and CDR2 is FQNEAQ (reference sequence). Trimming shortened V by 4 bases and J by 3 bases, and 12 bases separated the two germline ends. TCRdb reprocessed the 5' RACE reads with MiXCR, giving one entry per CDR3 protein. The profile shows approximately 260,000 distinct CDR3 sequences, 15% to 20% of them singletons. The origin of this receptor is a man aged 18 to 29 who had mild COVID-19 (a few samples of this study predate the infection). Cell type and time point are not known. Sequenced input: PBMCs or a T cell subset sorted from them (not recorded which). The chain recombines TRBV7-9 with TRBJ1-2, with D unresolved. Here the CDR3 reads CASSYERSDYGYTF. CDR3 nucleotide sequence: TGTGCCAGCAGCTACGAGAGATCTGACTATGGCTACACCTTC. Looking up the rest from reference TRBV7-9 and TRBJ1-2 gives the full variable domain: DTGVSQNPRHKITKRGQNVTFRCDPISEHNRLYWYRQTLGQGPEFLTYFQNEAQLEKSRLLSDRFSAERPKGSFSTLEIQRTEQGDSAMYLCASSYERSDYGYTFGSGTRLTVV.